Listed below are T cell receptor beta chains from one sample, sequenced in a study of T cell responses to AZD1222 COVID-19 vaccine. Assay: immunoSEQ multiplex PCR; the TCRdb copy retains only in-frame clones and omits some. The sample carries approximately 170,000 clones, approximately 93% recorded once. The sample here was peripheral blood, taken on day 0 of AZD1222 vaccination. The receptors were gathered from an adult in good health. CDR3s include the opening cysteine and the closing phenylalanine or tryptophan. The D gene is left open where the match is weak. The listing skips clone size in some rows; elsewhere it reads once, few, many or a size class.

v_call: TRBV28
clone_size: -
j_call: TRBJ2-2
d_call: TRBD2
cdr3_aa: CASRLGGGGGELFF
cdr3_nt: TGTGCCAGCAGGCTGGGCGGGGGAGGCGGGGAGCTGTTTTTT

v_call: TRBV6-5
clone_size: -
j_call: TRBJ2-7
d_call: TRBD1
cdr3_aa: CASSRTIGQDYEQYF
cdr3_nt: TGTGCCAGCAGTAGAACTATCGGACAGGACTACGAGCAGTACTTC

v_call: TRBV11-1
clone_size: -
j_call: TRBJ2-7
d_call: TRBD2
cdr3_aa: CASSLGLAGGHYEQYF
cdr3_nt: TGTGCCAGCAGCCTCGGACTAGCGGGAGGGCACTACGAGCAGTACTTC

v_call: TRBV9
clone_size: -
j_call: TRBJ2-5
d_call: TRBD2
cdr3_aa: CASSVGLAGVETQYF
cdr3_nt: TGTGCCAGCAGCGTGGGACTAGCGGGGGTTGAGACCCAGTACTTC

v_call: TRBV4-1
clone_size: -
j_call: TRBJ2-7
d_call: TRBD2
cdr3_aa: CASSVGLKAGGGAGEQYF
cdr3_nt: TGCGCCAGCAGCGTGGGATTAAAGGCGGGAGGGGGCGCTGGAGAGCAGTACTTC

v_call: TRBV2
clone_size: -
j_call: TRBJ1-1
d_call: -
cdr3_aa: CLNTARDTVKNTEAFF
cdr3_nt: TGTCTTAATACCGCCCGGGACACTGTAAAGAACACTGAAGCTTTCTTT

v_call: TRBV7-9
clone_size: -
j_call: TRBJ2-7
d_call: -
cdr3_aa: CASSLVGSSYEQYF
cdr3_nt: TGTGCCAGCAGCTTAGTTGGAAGCTCCTACGAGCAGTACTTC

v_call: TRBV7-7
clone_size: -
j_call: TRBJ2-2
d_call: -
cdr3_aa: CASSPGRAGELFF
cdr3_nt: TGTGCCAGCAGCCCGGGGCGGGCCGGGGAGCTGTTTTTT

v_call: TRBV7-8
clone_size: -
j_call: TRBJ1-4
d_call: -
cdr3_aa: CASSLLAMVRRDEKLFF
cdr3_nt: TGTGCCAGCAGCTTATTGGCCATGGTCAGGAGAGATGAAAAACTGTTTTTT

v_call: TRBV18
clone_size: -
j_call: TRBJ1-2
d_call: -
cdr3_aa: CASSPQDKDRGYTF
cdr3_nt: TGTGCCAGCTCACCACAAGACAAGGATCGCGGCTACACCTTC

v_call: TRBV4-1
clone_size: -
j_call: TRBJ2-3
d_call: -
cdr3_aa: CASSQFRTDTQYF
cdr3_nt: TGCGCCAGCAGCCAGTTTCGCACAGATACGCAGTATTTT

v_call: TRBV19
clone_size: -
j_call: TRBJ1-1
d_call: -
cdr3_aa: CASSGGGNTEAFF
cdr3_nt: TGTGCCAGTAGTGGAGGGGGAAACACTGAAGCTTTCTTT

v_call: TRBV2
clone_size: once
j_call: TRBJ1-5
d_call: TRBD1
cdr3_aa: CASSSQGGSNQPQHF
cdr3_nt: TGTGCCAGCAGTTCACAGGGGGGAAGCAATCAGCCCCAGCATTTT

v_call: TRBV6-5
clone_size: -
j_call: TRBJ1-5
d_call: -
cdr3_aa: CASRPRQINQPQHF
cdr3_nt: TGTGCCAGCAGACCTCGACAGATTAATCAGCCCCAGCATTTT

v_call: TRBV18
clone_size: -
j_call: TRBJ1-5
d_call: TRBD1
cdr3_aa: CASSRTDRAEQPQHF
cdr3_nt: TGTGCCAGCTCACGTACTGACAGGGCGGAGCAGCCCCAGCATTTT

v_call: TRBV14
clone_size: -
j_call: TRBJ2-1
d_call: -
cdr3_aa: CASSQVGLSSYNEQFF
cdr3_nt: TGTGCCAGCAGCCAAGTGGGTCTCAGCTCCTACAATGAGCAGTTCTTC

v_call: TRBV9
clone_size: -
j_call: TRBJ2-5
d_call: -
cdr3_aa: CASSAVDLETQYF
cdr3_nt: TGTGCCAGCAGCGCGGTGGATTTGGAGACCCAGTACTTC

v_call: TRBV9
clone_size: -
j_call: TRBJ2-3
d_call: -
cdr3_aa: CASSRGSINTDTQYF
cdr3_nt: TGTGCCAGCAGCCGGGGGTCTATCAACACAGATACGCAGTATTTT

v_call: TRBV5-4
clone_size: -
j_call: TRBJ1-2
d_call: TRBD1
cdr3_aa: CASSLAGTGVGYTF
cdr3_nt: TGTGCCAGCAGCTTGGCGGGGACAGGGGTTGGCTACACCTTC

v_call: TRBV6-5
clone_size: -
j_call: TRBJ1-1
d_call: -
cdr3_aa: CASKTNGGSSGAFF
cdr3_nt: TGTGCCAGCAAGACAAATGGGGGCTCGAGCGGGGCTTTCTTT

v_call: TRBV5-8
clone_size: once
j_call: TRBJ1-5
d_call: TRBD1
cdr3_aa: CASSRDRGYSNQPQHF
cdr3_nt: TGTGCCAGCAGCAGGGACAGGGGGTATAGCAATCAGCCCCAGCATTTT

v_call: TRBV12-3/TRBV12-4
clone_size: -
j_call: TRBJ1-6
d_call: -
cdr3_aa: CASGGLHSPLHF
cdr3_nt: TGTGCCAGCGGGGGCCTACATTCACCCCTCCACTTT

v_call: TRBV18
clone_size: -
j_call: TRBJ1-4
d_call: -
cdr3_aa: CASSIWEEEKLFF
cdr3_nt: TGTGCCAGTTCGATCTGGGAGGAGGAAAAACTGTTTTTT

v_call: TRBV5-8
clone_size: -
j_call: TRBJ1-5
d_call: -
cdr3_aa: CASSLASGPQHF
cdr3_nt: TGTGCCAGCAGCTTGGCATCGGGGCCCCAGCATTTT

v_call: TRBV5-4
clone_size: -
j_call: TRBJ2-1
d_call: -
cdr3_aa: CASSLATSGEQFF
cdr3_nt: TGTGCCAGCAGCTTGGCCACCTCGGGTGAGCAGTTCTTC

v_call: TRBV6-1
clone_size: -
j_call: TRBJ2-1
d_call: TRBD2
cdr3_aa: CASSDQGLAGFYNEQFF
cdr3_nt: TGTGCCAGCAGTGATCAGGGACTAGCGGGATTTTACAATGAGCAGTTCTTC

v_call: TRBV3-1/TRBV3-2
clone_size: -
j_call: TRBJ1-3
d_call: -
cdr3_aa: CASSPWGAEGNTIYF
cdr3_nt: TGTGCCAGCAGCCCATGGGGGGCCGAGGGAAACACCATATATTTT

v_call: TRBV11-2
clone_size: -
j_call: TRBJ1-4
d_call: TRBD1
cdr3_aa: CASSRLDRDNEKLFF
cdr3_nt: TGTGCCAGCAGCCGACTCGACAGGGATAATGAAAAACTGTTTTTT

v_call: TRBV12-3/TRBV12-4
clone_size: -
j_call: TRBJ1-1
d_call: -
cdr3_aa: CASTPGGNTEAFF
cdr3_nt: TGTGCCAGCACTCCCGGCGGGAACACTGAAGCTTTCTTT

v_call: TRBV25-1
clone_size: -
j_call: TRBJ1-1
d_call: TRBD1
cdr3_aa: CASGDRGMNTEAFF
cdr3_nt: TGTGCCAGCGGGGACAGGGGGATGAACACTGAAGCTTTCTTT

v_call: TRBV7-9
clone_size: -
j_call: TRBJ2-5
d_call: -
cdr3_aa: CASSPQVQETQYF
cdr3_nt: TGTGCCAGCAGCCCACAGGTCCAAGAGACCCAGTACTTC

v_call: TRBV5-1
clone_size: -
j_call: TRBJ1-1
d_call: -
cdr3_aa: CASSLGAGDTEAFF
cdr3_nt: TGCGCCAGCAGCTTGGGGGCGGGTGATACTGAAGCTTTCTTT

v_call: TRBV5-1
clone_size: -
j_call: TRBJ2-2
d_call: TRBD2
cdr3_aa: CASSISAGVNTGELFF
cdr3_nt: TGCGCCAGCAGCATTTCGGCGGGAGTGAACACCGGGGAGCTGTTTTTT

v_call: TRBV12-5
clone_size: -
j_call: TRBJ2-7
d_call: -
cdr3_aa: CASGLVLGEVSYEQYF
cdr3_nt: TGTGCTAGTGGTTTGGTACTCGGGGAAGTGTCGTACGAGCAGTACTTC

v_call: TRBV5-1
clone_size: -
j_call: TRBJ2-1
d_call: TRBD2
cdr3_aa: CASRSLASNEQFF
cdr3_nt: TGCGCCAGCAGATCACTAGCGTCCAATGAGCAGTTCTTC

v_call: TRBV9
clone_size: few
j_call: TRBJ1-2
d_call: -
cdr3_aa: CASSVEQRTNYGYTF
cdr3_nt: TGTGCCAGCAGCGTAGAACAGCGTACTAACTATGGCTACACCTTC

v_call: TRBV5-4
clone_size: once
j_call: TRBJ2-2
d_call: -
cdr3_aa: CASSLRVNTGELFF
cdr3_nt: TGTGCCAGCAGCTTACGGGTGAACACCGGGGAGCTGTTTTTT

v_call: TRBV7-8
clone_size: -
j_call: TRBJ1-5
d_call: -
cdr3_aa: CASSRRGQGASNQPQHF
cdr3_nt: TGTGCCAGCAGCCGCAGAGGCCAGGGTGCTAGCAATCAGCCCCAGCATTTT

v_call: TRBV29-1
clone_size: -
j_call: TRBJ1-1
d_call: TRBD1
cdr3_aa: CSVDRGRDEAFF
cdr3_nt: TGCAGCGTTGACAGGGGGCGGGATGAAGCTTTCTTT

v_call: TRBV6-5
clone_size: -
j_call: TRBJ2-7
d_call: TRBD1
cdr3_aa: CASRAGQGAYEQYF
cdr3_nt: TGTGCCAGCAGGGCAGGGCAGGGGGCCTACGAGCAGTACTTC

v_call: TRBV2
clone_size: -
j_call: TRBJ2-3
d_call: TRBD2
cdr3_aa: CAASYSGAEDTQYF
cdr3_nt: TGTGCCGCATCGTACAGCGGGGCAGAAGATACGCAGTATTTT

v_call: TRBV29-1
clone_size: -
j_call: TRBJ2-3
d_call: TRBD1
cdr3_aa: CSVRGQRTTDTQYF
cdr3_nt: TGCAGCGTCCGGGGACAGCGGACCACAGATACGCAGTATTTT

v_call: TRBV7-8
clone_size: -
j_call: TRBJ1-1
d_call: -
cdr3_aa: CASSLAHFIMNTEAFF
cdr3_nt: TGTGCCAGCAGCTTAGCACATTTCATCATGAACACTGAAGCTTTCTTT

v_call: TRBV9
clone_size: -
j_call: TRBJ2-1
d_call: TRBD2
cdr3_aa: CASTREGLYNEQFF
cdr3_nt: TGTGCCAGCACTAGGGAGGGCTTGTACAATGAGCAGTTCTTC

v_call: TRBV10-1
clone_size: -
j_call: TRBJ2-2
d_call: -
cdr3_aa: CASSVATELNTGELFF
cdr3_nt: TGCGCCAGCAGTGTTGCAACAGAGCTTAACACCGGGGAGCTGTTTTTT

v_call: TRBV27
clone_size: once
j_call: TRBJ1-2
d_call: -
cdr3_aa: CASGVRAGYGYTF
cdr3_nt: TGTGCCAGCGGCGTACGGGCCGGCTATGGCTACACCTTC